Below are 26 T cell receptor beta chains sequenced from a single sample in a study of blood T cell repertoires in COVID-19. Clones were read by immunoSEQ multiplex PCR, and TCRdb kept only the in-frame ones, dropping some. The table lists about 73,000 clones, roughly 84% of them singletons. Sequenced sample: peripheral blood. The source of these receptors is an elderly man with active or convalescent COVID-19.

In DNA form, the CDR3 reads TGTGCCAGCAGCCAAGGGGGGACAGTTAATGAAAAACTGTTTTTT. Translated: CASSQGGTVNEKLFF. The chain joins TRBV3-1 (or the pseudogene TRBV3-2) to TRBJ1-4; 7 positions agree with TRBD1. The CDR3 totals 15 residues. Trimming took 1 base from V and 4 from J; bases not matched to a gene: 3. The germline V gene encodes CDR1 LGHDT and CDR2 YNNKEL (reference sequence).

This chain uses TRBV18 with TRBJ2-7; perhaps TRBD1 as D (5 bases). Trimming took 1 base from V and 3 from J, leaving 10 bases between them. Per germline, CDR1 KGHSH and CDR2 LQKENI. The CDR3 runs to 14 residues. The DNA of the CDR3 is TGTGCCAGCTCACCACAAGGGGCGGTCTACGAGCAGTACTTC. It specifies CASSPQGAVYEQYF.

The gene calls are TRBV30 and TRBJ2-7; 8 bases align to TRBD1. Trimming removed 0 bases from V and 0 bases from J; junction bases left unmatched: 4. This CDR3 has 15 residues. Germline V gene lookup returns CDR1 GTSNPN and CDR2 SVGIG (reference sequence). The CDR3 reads CAWSVWTGYSYEQYF. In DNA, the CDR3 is TGTGCCTGGAGTGTTTGGACAGGGTACTCCTACGAGCAGTACTTC.

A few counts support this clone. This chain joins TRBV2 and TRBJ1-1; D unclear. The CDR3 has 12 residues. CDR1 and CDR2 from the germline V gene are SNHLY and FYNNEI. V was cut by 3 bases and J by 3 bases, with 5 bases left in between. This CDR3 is CASSDTYTEAFF. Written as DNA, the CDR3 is TGTGCCAGCAGTGACACTTACACTGAAGCTTTCTTT. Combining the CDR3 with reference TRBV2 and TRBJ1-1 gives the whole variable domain EPEVTQTPSHQVTQMGQEVILRCVPISNHLYFYWYRQILGQKVEFLVSFYNNEISEKSEIFDDQFSVERPDGSNFTLKIRSTKLEDSAMYFCASSDTYTEAFFGQGTRLTVV.

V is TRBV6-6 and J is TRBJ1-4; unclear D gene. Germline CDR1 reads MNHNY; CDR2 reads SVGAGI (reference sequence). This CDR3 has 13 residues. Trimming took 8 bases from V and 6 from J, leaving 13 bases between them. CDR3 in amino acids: CASVSLPDEKLFF. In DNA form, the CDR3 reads TGTGCCAGCGTGAGCCTCCCCGATGAAAAACTGTTTTTT.

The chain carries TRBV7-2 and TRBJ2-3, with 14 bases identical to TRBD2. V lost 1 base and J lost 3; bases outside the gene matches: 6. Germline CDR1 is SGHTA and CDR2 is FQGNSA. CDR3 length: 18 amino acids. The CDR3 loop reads CASSLVGGLAGVTDTQYF. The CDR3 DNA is TGTGCCAGCAGCTTAGTCGGGGGACTAGCGGGGGTTACAGATACGCAGTATTTT.

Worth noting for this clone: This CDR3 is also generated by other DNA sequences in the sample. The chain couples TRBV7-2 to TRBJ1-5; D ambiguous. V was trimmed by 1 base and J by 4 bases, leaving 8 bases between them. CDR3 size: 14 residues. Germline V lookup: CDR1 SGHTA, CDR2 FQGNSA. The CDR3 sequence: CASSLVFGNQPQHF. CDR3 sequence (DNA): TGTGCCAGCAGCTTAGTGTTCGGTAATCAGCCCCAGCATTTT.

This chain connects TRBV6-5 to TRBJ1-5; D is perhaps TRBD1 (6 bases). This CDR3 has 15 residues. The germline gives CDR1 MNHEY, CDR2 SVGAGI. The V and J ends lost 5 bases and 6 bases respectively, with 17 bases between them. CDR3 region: CASSTIGGAGQPQHF. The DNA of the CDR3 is TGTGCCAGCAGTACGATAGGGGGGGCTGGTCAGCCCCAGCATTTT.

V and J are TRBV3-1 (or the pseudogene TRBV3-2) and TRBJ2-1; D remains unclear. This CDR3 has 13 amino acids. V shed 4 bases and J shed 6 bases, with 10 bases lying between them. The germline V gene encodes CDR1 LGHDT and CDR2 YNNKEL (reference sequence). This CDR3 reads CASSPGESNEQFF. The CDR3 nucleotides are TGTGCCAGCAGCCCCGGTGAATCCAATGAGCAGTTCTTC.

DNA of the CDR3: TGCGCCAGCAGTCAATCGGGGCCAGGACATAATGAGCAGTTCTTC. Translation: CASSQSGPGHNEQFF. V is TRBV23-1 and J is TRBJ2-1; a possible D gene is TRBD1 (5 bases). TRBV23-1 is labeled an ORF, and its function is uncertain. The CDR3 sequence is 15 residues long. Between the trimmed V and J ends, which lost 0 bases and 7 bases, there was a span of 13 bases.

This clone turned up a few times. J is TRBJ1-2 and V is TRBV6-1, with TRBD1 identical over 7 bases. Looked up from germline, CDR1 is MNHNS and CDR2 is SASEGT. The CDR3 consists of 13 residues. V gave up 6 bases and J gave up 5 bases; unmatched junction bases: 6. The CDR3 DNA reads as TGTGCCAGCAGCCCCGGGACAGTATATGGCTACACCTTC. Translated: CASSPGTVYGYTF.

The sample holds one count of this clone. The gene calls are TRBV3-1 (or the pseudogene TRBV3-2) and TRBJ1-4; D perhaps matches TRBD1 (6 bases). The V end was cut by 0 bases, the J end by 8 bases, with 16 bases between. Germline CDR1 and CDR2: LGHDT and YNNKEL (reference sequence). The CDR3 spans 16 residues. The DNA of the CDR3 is TGTGCCAGCAGCCAAGATCGGGGGGCGCGTCGGGAAAAACTGTTTTTT. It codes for CASSQDRGARREKLFF.

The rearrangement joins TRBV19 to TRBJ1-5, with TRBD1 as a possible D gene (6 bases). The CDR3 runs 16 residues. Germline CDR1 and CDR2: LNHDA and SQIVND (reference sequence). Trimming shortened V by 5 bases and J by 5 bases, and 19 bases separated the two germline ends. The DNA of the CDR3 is TGTGCCAGTAGTGCGTCGACAGGTGCGGGGGATCAGCCCCAGCATTTT. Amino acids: CASSASTGAGDQPQHF. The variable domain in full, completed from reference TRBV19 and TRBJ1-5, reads DGGITQSPKYLFRKEGQNVTLSCEQNLNHDAMYWYRQDPGQGLRLIYYSQIVNDFQKGDIAEGYSVSREKKESFPLTVTSAQKNPTAFYLCASSASTGAGDQPQHFGDGTRLSIL.

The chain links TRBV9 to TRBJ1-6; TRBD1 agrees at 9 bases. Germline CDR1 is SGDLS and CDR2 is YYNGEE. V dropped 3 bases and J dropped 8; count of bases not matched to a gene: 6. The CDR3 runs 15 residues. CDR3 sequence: CASSARDRAYSPLHF. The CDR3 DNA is TGTGCCAGCAGCGCGAGGGACAGGGCTTATTCACCCCTCCACTTT.

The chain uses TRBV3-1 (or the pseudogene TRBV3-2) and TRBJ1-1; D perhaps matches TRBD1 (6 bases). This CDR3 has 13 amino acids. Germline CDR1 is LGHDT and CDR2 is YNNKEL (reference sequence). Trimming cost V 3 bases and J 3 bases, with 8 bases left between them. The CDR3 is CASSHQGHTEAFF. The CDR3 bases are TGTGCCAGCAGCCATCAGGGGCACACTGAAGCTTTCTTT.

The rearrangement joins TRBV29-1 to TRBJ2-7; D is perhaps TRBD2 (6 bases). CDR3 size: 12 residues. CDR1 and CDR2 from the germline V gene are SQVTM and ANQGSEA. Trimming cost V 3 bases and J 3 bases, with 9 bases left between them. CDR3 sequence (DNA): TGCAGCGTTGATTACGGGAGCTACGAGCAGTACTTC. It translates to CSVDYGSYEQYF.

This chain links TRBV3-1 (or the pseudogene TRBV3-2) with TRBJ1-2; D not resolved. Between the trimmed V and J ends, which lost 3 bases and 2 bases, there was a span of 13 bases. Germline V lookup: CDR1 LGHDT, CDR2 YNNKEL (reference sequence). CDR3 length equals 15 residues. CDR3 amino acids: CASSQPGYSNYGYTF. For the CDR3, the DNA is TGTGCCAGCAGCCAGCCAGGTTACAGCAACTATGGCTACACCTTC.

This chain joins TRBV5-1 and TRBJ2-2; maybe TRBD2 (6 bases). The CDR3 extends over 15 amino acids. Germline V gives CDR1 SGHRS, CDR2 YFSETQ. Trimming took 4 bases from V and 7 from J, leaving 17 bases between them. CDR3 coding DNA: TGCGCCAGCAGCCATAGGTCGGGAGCCGGCGGGGAGCTGTTTTTT. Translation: CASSHRSGAGGELFF.

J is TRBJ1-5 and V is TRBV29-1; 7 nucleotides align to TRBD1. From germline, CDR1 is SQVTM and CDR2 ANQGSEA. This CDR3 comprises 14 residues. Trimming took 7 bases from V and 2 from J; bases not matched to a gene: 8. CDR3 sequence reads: CSGGEGGGNQPQHF. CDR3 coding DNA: TGCAGCGGCGGGGAAGGGGGCGGCAATCAGCCCCAGCATTTT.

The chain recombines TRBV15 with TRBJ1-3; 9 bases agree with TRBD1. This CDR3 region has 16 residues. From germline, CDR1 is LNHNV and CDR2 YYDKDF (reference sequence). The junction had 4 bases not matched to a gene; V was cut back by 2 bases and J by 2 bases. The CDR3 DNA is TGTGCCACCAGCAGAAAGACAGGGGGTACTGGAAACACCATATATTTT. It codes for CATSRKTGGTGNTIYF. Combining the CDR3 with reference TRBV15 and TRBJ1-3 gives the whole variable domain DAMVIQNPRYQVTQFGKPVTLSCSQTLNHNVMYWYQQKSSQAPKLLFHYYDKDFNNEADTPDNFQSRRPNTSFCFLDIRSPGLGDTAMYLCATSRKTGGTGNTIYFGEGSWLTVV.

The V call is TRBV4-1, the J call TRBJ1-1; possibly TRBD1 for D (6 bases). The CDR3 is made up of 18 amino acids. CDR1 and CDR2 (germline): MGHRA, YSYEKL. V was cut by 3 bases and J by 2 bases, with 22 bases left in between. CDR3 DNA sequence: TGCGCCAGCAGCCACGCGGTAGGGGGTCGGCAGGTTAACACTGAAGCTTTCTTT. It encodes CASSHAVGGRQVNTEAFF.

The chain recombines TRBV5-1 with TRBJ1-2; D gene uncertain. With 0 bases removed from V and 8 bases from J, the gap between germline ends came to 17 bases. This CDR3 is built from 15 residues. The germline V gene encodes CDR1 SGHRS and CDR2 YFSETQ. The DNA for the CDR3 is TGCGCCAGCAGCTTGGAGGGCGGAGGCACTTACGGCTACACCTTC. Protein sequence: CASSLEGGGTYGYTF.

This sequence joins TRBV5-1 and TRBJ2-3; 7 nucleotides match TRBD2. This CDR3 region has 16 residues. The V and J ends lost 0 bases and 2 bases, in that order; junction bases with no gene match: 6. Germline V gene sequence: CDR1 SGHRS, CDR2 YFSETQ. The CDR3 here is CASSLGGSGLTDTQYF. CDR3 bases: TGCGCCAGCAGCTTGGGCGGTAGCGGGCTCACAGATACGCAGTATTTT.

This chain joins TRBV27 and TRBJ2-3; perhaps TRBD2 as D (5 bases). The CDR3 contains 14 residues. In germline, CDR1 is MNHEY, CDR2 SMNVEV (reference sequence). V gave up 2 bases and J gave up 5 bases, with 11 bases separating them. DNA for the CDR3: TGTGCCAGCAGTTTAGCGCTAGCCGGAGATACGCAGTATTTT. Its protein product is CASSLALAGDTQYF.

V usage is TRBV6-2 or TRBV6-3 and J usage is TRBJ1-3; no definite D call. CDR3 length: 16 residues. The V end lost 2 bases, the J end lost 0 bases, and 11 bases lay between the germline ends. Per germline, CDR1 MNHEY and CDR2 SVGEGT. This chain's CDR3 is CASSYEGSYSGNTIYF. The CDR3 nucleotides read TGTGCCAGCAGTTACGAGGGCAGCTACTCTGGAAACACCATATATTTT.

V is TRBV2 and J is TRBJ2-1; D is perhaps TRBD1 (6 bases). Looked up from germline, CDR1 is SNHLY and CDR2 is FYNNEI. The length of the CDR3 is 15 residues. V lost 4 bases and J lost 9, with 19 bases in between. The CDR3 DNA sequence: TGTGCCAGCAGTGTTTTGGCCGCAGGGGACGTTGAGCAGTTCTTC. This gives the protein CASSVLAAGDVEQFF.